The T cell receptor (beta chain) described here comes from a study of shared clonotypes between healthy human individuals. As to this clone: What it recognizes is unknown.

The naive CD8 subset, CD45RO-negative cells positively selected for CCR7, excluded terminally differentiated effector memory CD45RA+ cells. Study results and caveats: What naive subsets generally showed was a larger estimated richness than memory subsets showed. Incomplete sequencing of sorted subsets was indicated by rarefaction despite large depth.

The CDR3 extends over 16 amino acids. Germline assignment: CDR1 MDHEN and CDR2 SYDVKM. Trimming shortened V by 6 bases and J by 0 bases, and 16 bases separated the two germline ends. The authors ran the assay at deep level. Sequenced by immunoSEQ multiplex PCR; TCRdb stores in-frame clones only, minus some. The repertoire includes roughly 890,000 clones, almost 95% of them detected once, and less than 25% sits in the top ten. The clonotype comes from a man between 25 and 39 years old in good health. The rearrangement uses TRBV28 and TRBJ2-3; D is perhaps TRBD2 (6 bases). What was sequenced was naive CD8+ T cells sorted from blood. This CDR3 is CASRTPLATSTDTQYF. In nucleotides, the CDR3 is TGTGCCAGCAGAACTCCCCTAGCGACTAGCACAGATACGCAGTATTTT.